This T cell receptor beta chain was captured in a study of regulatory T cells in long-lasting Graves disease. Library construction for TCR beta used iRepertoire HTBI primers and Arm-PCR of CDR3 regions. One entry per CDR3 protein results from TCRdb running MiXCR on the multiplex PCR reads. The top ten hold 14% of the sample, which has 250,000 to 300,000 distinct CDR3 sequences, 18% seen once. This clonotype was detected ten times or more. Time point described: newly diagnosed GD, antithyroid drugs for less than 3 months. Generation of the TCR library employed RNA extracted from PBMCs. The V and J ends lost 5 bases and 1 base, in that order; junction bases with no gene match: 7. The germline CDR1 and CDR2 sequences are SGHAT and FQNNGV. The CDR3 extends over 16 amino acids. Separately, the same data were catalogued under a study of T cells in Graves' hyperthyroidism and ophthalmopathy.

The sequence was collected from a woman between 25 and 40 years old with Graves disease. The sample here was peripheral blood mononuclear cells (PBMCs), taken at new diagnosis, from a patient treated with antithyroid drugs. This chain links TRBV11-2 with TRBJ2-3; 9 bases align to TRBD1. CDR3 loop: CASSLRGDRGTDTQYF. CDR3 nucleotide sequence: TGTGCCAGCAGCCTCCGCGGGGACAGGGGCACAGATACGCAGTATTTT.